This TCR beta chain is drawn from a study of T-cell reconstitution after alpha-beta-depleted transplantation in children. This clonotype came up many times. Unique molecular identifiers were incorporated into the prepared TCRbeta library. One entry per CDR3 protein results from TCRdb running MiXCR on the PCR reads. The sample has around 340,000 distinct CDR3 sequences; 13% are singletons. Per the germline V gene, CDR1 is DFQATT and CDR2 is SNEGSKA (reference sequence). The ends were cut back, 6 bases at V and 1 base at J, with 15 bases in the middle. This CDR3 spans 14 amino acids. The TCR was taken from a human donor who donated a stem cell graft to a child with Fanconi anemia. This chain uses TRBV20-1 with TRBJ1-2, with D possibly matching TRBD1 (5 bases). Source: PBMCs, taken from the stem cell graft. In nucleotides, the CDR3 is TGCAGTGCCCCGACAGCTACCTTTAACTATGGCTACACCTTC. This gives the protein CSAPTATFNYGYTF.